The 20 T cell receptor beta chains below were found in one sample sequenced in a study of blood T cell repertoires in COVID-19. Using immunoSEQ multiplex PCR, the repertoire was profiled, and TCRdb retains in-frame clones only, with some absent. The sample lists fewer than 250,000 clones; 65% to 90% were seen once. Sample: PBMCs or T cells enriched from blood (not recorded which). The receptors come from a woman aged 45-65 years with acute COVID-19.

The genes are TRBV7-9 and TRBJ2-2; D call uncertain. V lost 6 bases to trimming and J lost 0 bases, with 11 bases between them. The germline V gene encodes CDR1 SEHNR and CDR2 FQNEAQ (reference sequence). The CDR3 contains 15 residues. The CDR3 region has the DNA TGTGCCAGCAGAGTAACAGAAACGAACACCGGGGAGCTGTTTTTT. This translates into CASRVTETNTGELFF.

This chain uses TRBV30 with TRBJ1-5; D gene uncertain. Germline lookup yields CDR1 GTSNPN and CDR2 SVGIG (reference sequence). The CDR3 loop spans 12 amino acids. V was clipped by 4 bases and J by 5 bases, with 9 bases between them. The CDR3 DNA follows: TGTGCCTGGAACCTAGAAGATCAGCCCCAGCATTTT. Protein: CAWNLEDQPQHF.

The V call is TRBV30, the J call TRBJ1-5; 8 bases are shared with TRBD1. Trimming removed 1 base from V and 5 bases from J; junction bases left unmatched: 7. Germline V CDR1 and CDR2: GTSNPN, SVGIG (reference sequence). This CDR3 contains 15 residues. CDR3 in amino acids: CAWSGRRGLDQPQHF. In nucleotides, the CDR3 is TGTGCCTGGAGTGGTCGCAGGGGGCTAGATCAGCCCCAGCATTTT.

The genes are TRBV15 and TRBJ2-3, with 7 bases matching TRBD1. V lost 6 bases to trimming and J lost 3 bases; unmatched junction nucleotides: 9. CDR1 is LNHNV and CDR2 is YYDKDF in the germline V gene (reference sequence). This CDR3 is built from 15 residues. CDR3 sequence: CATRKWTGLTDTQYF. In nucleotides, the CDR3 is TGTGCCACCAGGAAATGGACAGGTTTGACAGATACGCAGTATTTT.

J is TRBJ2-1 and V is TRBV10-3; TRBD2 agrees at 13 bases. This CDR3 spans 16 amino acids. Germline assignment: CDR1 ENHRY and CDR2 SYGVKD. V was clipped by 6 bases and J by 6 bases; unmatched bases: 8. The chain's CDR3 is CAISGLAGATINEQFF. The CDR3 nucleotides read TGTGCCATCAGCGGACTAGCGGGGGCCACTATCAATGAGCAGTTCTTC.

The CDR3 DNA follows: TGTGCCAGCAGCCACAACCACAGGGGGCGGTATGAAAAACTGTTTTTT. This codes for CASSHNHRGRYEKLFF. The rearrangement links TRBV3-1 (or the pseudogene TRBV3-2) to TRBJ1-4; TRBD1 matches 9 bases. J gave up 6 bases and V 3 bases, and 8 bases lay outside the gene matches. Germline V lookup: CDR1 LGHDT, CDR2 YNNKEL (reference sequence). This CDR3 comprises 16 residues.

This chain uses TRBV3-1 (or the pseudogene TRBV3-2) with TRBJ1-6; the D gene is possibly TRBD1 (6 bases). The V end was cut by 6 bases, the J end by 5 bases, with 14 bases between. The CDR3 runs to 15 residues. Per the germline V gene, CDR1 is LGHDT and CDR2 is YNNKEL (reference sequence). The chain's CDR3 is CASRPRDTDNSPLHF. Written as DNA, the CDR3 is TGTGCCAGCAGACCGAGGGACACAGATAATTCACCCCTCCACTTT.

The chain carries TRBV11-2 and TRBJ1-4; the D gene is possibly TRBD1 (5 bases). Germline assignment: CDR1 SGHAT and CDR2 FQNNGV. CDR3 size: 15 residues. V lost 5 bases, J lost 4 bases, and 14 bases lay in between. CDR3 DNA sequence: TGTGCCAGCAGCCTGGCAGGGACTCTTAATGAAAAACTGTTTTTT. It yields the protein CASSLAGTLNEKLFF.

The chain is built from TRBV10-3 and TRBJ2-2; D possibly corresponds to TRBD1 (5 bases). This CDR3 has 16 amino acids. CDR1 is ENHRY, CDR2 SYGVKD, per germline. Trimming cost V 3 bases and J 2 bases, with 13 bases left between them. The CDR3 coding sequence is TGTGCCATCAGTGAAAGGGGCACGTTTAACACCGGGGAGCTGTTTTTT. Translating it yields CAISERGTFNTGELFF.

The CDR3 loop is CSARDETTQHF. The CDR3 DNA is TGCAGTGCTAGAGACGAGACTACCCAGCATTTT. The V and J genes are TRBV20-1 and TRBJ1-5; D unclear. With 0 bases removed from V and 11 bases from J, the gap between germline ends came to 8 bases. CDR3 length: 11 residues. Germline V gene data show CDR1 as DFQATT and CDR2 as SNEGSKA (reference sequence).

The rearrangement links TRBV4-2 to TRBJ1-4; TRBD1 matches 7 bases. CDR1 and CDR2 (germline): LGHNA, YNFKEQ. J lost 8 bases, V lost 4 bases, and 10 bases had no gene match. The CDR3 contains 15 residues. CDR3 DNA: TGTGCCAGCAGCCCCGAAGGGGGCGCAGGGGAAAAACTGTTTTTT. Residues: CASSPEGGAGEKLFF.

The rearrangement links TRBV27 to TRBJ1-1; tentative D call: TRBD1 (6 bases). V shed 2 bases and J shed 4 bases, with 17 bases lying between them. The CDR3 contains 16 residues. Germline CDR1 and CDR2: MNHEY and SMNVEV (reference sequence). Here the CDR3 DNA reads TGTGCCAGCAGTTTAAAGAGGACCCCAGGGGTCACTGAAGCTTTCTTT. Amino acid sequence: CASSLKRTPGVTEAFF.

The J gene is TRBJ1-1, the V gene TRBV5-5, with 9 bases matching TRBD1. The CDR3 consists of 15 residues. Germline V gives CDR1 SGHKS, CDR2 YYEKEE (reference sequence). After removal of 4 bases from V and 3 bases from J, the junction contained 7 bases not matched to a gene. This chain's CDR3 is CASSPGQGSHTEAFF. The CDR3 nucleotides read TGTGCCAGCAGCCCCGGACAGGGGAGCCACACTGAAGCTTTCTTT. Looking up the rest from reference TRBV5-5 and TRBJ1-1 gives the full variable domain: DAGVTQSPTHLIKTRGQQVTLRCSPISGHKSVSWYQQVLGQGPQFIFQYYEKEERGRGNFPDRFSARQFPNYSSELNVNALLLGDSALYLCASSPGQGSHTEAFFGQGTRLTVV.

The chain couples TRBV7-7 to TRBJ1-1, with D hard to call. The CDR3 consists of 17 residues. Germline assignment: CDR1 SSHAT and CDR2 FNYEAQ (reference sequence). Deletions cut 5 bases from V and 3 bases from J, with 22 bases between. The chain's CDR3 is CASSRLSLRPTDTEAFF. As DNA, the CDR3 is TGTGCCAGCAGCAGACTGTCTCTCCGTCCGACCGACACTGAAGCTTTCTTT. Variable domain in full (rest from reference TRBV7-7 and TRBJ1-1): GAGVSQSPRYKVTKRGQDVTLRCDPISSHATLYWYQQALGQGPEFLTYFNYEAQPDKSGLPSDRFSAERPEGSISTLTIQRTEQRDSAMYRCASSRLSLRPTDTEAFFGQGTRLTVV.

V and J are TRBV6-4 and TRBJ1-2, with D unclear. CDR3 length equals 11 residues. Between the trimmed V and J ends, which lost 3 bases and 13 bases, there was a span of 12 bases. Germline CDR1 is MRHNA and CDR2 is SNTAGT. DNA for the CDR3: TGTGCCAGCAGTGAGGGTGCGGCTGTCACCTTC. This gives the protein CASSEGAAVTF.

This chain joins TRBV15 and TRBJ2-1, with 8 bases aligning to TRBD2. Germline CDR1 and CDR2: LNHNV and YYDKDF (reference sequence). V was clipped by 3 bases and J by 4 bases; unmatched bases: 5. The CDR3 has 15 amino acids. CDR3: CATSSRGGMYNEQFF. Here the CDR3 DNA reads TGTGCCACCAGCAGCCGGGGGGGTATGTACAATGAGCAGTTCTTC. Using reference TRBV15 and TRBJ2-1 for the parts outside the CDR3, the full variable domain is DAMVIQNPRYQVTQFGKPVTLSCSQTLNHNVMYWYQQKSSQAPKLLFHYYDKDFNNEADTPDNFQSRRPNTSFCFLDIRSPGLGDTAMYLCATSSRGGMYNEQFFGPGTRLTVL.

This chain uses TRBV6-5 with TRBJ1-2; TRBD1 agrees at 9 bases. CDR3 length: 15 residues. V lost 6 bases and J lost 2; bases outside the gene matches: 7. Germline lookup yields CDR1 MNHEY and CDR2 SVGAGI. Here the CDR3 DNA reads TGTGCCAGCAGCTCAACAGGGGGCCCCAACTATGGCTACACCTTC. It yields the protein CASSSTGGPNYGYTF.

The chain has TRBV3-1 (or the pseudogene TRBV3-2) and TRBJ2-4; 12 bases agree with TRBD1. CDR3 length: 20 amino acids. The V segment lost 1 base and the J segment 2 bases; nucleotides outside the gene matches: 12. Germline V gene sequence: CDR1 LGHDT, CDR2 YNNKEL (reference sequence). The DNA of the CDR3 is TGTGCCAGCAGCCAAGGGGCCGGGACAGGGGGCGATTTCACCAAAAACATTCAGTACTTC. Amino acids: CASSQGAGTGGDFTKNIQYF.

The chain uses TRBV6-5 and TRBJ2-3; tentative D call: TRBD1 (6 bases). CDR1 and CDR2 (germline): MNHEY, SVGAGI. V dropped 6 bases and J dropped 0 bases, with 13 bases sitting between them. CDR3 length equals 15 residues. The CDR3 sequence is CASSLLGASTDTQYF. The CDR3 nucleotides are TGTGCCAGCAGCCTCCTGGGGGCGAGCACAGATACGCAGTATTTT.

The chain has TRBV19 and TRBJ1-2; D is undetermined. V lost 5 bases and J 6 bases, leaving 13 bases between the germline ends. In germline, CDR1 is LNHDA, CDR2 SQIVND (reference sequence). The CDR3 extends over 13 amino acids. CDR3 bases: TGTGCCAGTAGTTCCGATGGGCCCCATGGCTACACCTTC. This gives the protein CASSSDGPHGYTF.